A single sample is the source of the 5 T cell receptor beta chains below, sequenced in a study of cytomegalovirus exposure and HLA in healthy donors. The assay was immunoSEQ multiplex PCR, and TCRdb's table has in-frame clones only and misses some. The repertoire holds 150,000 to 200,000 clones, with about 90% as singletons. Input material: PBMCs. The source is a woman younger than 35 in good health and CMV-seropositive.

The chain uses TRBV10-1 and TRBJ1-2; 10 bases map to TRBD1. With 5 bases clipped from V and 2 bases from J, the junction kept 14 bases outside the gene matches. Germline CDR1 reads WNHNN; CDR2 reads SYGVQD (reference sequence). The CDR3 is 18 residues long. The CDR3 protein is CASSSNRDRGYLNYGYTF. CDR3 DNA sequence: TGCGCCAGCAGTAGTAACCGGGACAGGGGTTATCTAAACTATGGCTACACCTTC.

This clone has only one observation. The rearrangement links TRBV4-1 to TRBJ2-7; D remains unclear. CDR1 and CDR2 from the germline V gene are MGHRA and YSYEKL. CDR3 length: 16 residues. Trimming stripped 2 bases from V and 3 bases from J, with 17 bases between. As DNA, the CDR3 is TGCGCCAGCAGCCAAAACGTCCAGACAAATTTCTACGAGCAGTACTTC. Its protein product is CASSQNVQTNFYEQYF.

The chain joins TRBV5-6 to TRBJ2-5; 7 nucleotides align to TRBD2. V shed 3 bases and J 5 bases; nucleotides not matched to a gene: 13. Germline values: CDR1 SGHDT, CDR2 YYEEEE. The CDR3 length is 16 residues. Written as DNA, the CDR3 is TGTGCCAGCAGCTGGGGTAGCGCGGGAGTAGCGGAGACCCAGTACTTC. This gives the protein CASSWGSAGVAETQYF.

This clone came up a few times. The CDR3 region is CASSAGGSFNSPLHF. Here the CDR3 DNA reads TGTGCCAGCAGTGCAGGGGGCAGCTTTAATTCACCCCTCCACTTT. This chain uses TRBV2 with TRBJ1-6; 8 nucleotides agree with TRBD1. Germline CDR1 is SNHLY and CDR2 is FYNNEI. V shed 4 bases and J 6 bases; nucleotides not matched to a gene: 5. The CDR3 covers 15 residues.

This chain uses TRBV7-9 with TRBJ1-2; 9 nucleotides agree with TRBD1. V lost 8 bases, J lost 4 bases, and 20 bases stayed unmatched. Germline V gene data show CDR1 as SEHNR and CDR2 as FQNEAQ (reference sequence). The length of the CDR3 is 18 residues. The CDR3 sequence is CASEPSPGQGVRSYGYTF. The CDR3, as DNA: TGTGCCAGCGAACCTTCCCCGGGACAGGGTGTGCGCAGCTATGGCTACACCTTC.